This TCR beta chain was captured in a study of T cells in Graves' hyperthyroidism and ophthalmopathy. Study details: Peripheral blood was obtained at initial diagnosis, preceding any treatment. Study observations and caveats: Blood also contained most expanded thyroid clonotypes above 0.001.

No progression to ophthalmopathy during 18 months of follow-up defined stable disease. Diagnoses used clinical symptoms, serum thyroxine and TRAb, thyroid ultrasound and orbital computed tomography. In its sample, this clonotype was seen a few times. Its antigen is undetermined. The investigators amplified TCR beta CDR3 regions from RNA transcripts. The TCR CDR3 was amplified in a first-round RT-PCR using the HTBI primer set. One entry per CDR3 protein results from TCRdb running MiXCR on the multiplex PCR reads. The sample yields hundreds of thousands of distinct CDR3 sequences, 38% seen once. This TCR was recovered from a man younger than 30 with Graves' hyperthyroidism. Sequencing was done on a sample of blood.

CDR3 sequence: CASSLGGPNAELFF. The CDR3 DNA sequence: TGCGCCAGCAGCTTGGGTGGCCCCAATGCGGAGCTGTTTTTT. The gene calls are TRBV5-1 and TRBJ2-2; D remains ambiguous. V was cut by 0 bases and J by 10 bases, with 13 bases left in between. Germline loops: CDR1 SGHRS, CDR2 YFSETQ. This CDR3 is built from 14 residues.